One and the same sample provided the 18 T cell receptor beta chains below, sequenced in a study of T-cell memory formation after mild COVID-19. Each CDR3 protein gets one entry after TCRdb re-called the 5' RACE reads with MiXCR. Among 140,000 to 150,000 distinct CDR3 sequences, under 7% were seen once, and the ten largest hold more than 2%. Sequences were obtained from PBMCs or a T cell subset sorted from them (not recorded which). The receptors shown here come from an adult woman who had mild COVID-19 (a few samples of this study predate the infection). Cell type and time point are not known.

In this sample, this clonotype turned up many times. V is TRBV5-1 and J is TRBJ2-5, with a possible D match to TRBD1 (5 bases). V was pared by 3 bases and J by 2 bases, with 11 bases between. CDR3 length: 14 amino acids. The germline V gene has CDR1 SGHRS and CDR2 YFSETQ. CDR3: CASSSRPGQETQYF. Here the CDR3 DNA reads TGCGCCAGCAGCTCCCGGCCAGGGCAAGAGACCCAGTACTTC.

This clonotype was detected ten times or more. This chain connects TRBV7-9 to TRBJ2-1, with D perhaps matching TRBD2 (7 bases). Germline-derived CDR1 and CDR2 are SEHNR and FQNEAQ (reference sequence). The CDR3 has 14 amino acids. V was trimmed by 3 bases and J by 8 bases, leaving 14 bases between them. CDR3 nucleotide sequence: TGTGCCAGCAGCTTTGGAAGGGGGGGAGATGAGCAGTTCTTC. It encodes CASSFGRGGDEQFF.

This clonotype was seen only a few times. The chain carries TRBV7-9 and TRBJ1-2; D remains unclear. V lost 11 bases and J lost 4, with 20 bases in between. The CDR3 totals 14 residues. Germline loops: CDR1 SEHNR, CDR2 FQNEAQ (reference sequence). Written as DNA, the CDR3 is TGTGCCGTCCCCCGGGAAAGGGAGGGCTATGGCTACACCTTC. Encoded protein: CAVPREREGYGYTF.

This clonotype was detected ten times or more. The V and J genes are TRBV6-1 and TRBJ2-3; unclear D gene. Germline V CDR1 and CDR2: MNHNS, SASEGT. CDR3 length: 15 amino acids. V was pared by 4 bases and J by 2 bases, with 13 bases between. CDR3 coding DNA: TGTGCCAGCAGTGTGTTGGCTGCCATCACAGATACGCAGTATTTT. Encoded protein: CASSVLAAITDTQYF.

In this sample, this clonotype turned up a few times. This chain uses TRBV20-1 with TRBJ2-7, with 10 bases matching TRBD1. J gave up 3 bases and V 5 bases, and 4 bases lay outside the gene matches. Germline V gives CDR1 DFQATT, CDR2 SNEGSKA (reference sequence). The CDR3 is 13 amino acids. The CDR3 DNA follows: TGCAGTGCTCCCCGGGACAGGGGCTACGAGCAGTACTTC. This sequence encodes CSAPRDRGYEQYF.

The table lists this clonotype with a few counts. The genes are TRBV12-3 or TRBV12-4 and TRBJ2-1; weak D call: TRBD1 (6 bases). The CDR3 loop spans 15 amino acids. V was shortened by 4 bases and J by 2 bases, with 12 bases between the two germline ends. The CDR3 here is CASSSGQPTYNEQFF. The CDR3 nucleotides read TGTGCCAGCAGTTCCGGACAGCCTACCTACAATGAGCAGTTCTTC.

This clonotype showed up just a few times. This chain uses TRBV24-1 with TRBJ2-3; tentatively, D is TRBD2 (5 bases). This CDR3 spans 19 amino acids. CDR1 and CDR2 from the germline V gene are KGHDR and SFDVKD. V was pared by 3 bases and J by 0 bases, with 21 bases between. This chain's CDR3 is CATSDLSWRILASTDTQYF. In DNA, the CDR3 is TGTGCCACCAGTGATCTATCTTGGCGTATCCTAGCTAGCACAGATACGCAGTATTTT.

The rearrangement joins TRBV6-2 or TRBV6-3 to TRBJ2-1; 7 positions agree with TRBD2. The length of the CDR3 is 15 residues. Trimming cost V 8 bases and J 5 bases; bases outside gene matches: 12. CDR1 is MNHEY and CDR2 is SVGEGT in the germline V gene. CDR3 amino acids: CASFDSGRYNNEQFF. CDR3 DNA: TGTGCCAGCTTTGATTCCGGGAGGTATAACAATGAGCAGTTCTTC.

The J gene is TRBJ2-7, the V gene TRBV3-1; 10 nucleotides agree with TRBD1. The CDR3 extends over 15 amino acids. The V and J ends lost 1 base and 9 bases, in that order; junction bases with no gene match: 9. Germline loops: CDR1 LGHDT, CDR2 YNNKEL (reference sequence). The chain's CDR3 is CASSQGLVDRGRQYF. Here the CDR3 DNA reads TGTGCCAGCAGCCAAGGACTCGTCGACAGGGGGCGGCAGTACTTC.

The CDR3 reads CASSATSGSDTQYF. The CDR3 DNA reads TGTGCCAGCAGCGCGACTAGCGGTTCAGATACGCAGTATTTT. The V call is TRBV11-2, the J call TRBJ2-3; 9 nucleotides align to TRBD2. The CDR3 runs 14 residues. With V trimmed by 5 bases and J by 4 bases, 4 bases remained unmatched. Germline CDR1 SGHAT, CDR2 FQNNGV. Supplemented by reference TRBV11-2 and TRBJ2-3, the full variable domain reads EAGVAQSPRYKIIEKRQSVAFWCNPISGHATLYWYQQILGQGPKLLIQFQNNGVVDDSQLPKDRFSAERLKGVDSTLKIQPAKLEDSAVYLCASSATSGSDTQYFGPGTRLTVL.

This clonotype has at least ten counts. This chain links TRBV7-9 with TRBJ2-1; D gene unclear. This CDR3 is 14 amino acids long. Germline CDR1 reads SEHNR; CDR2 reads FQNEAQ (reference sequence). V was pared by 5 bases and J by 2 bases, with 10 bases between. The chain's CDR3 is CASSLTAAYNEQFF. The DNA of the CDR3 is TGTGCCAGCAGCCTAACAGCCGCCTACAATGAGCAGTTCTTC.

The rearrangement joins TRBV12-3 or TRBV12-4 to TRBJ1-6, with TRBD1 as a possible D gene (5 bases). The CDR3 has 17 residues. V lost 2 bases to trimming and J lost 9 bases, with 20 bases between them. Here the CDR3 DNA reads TGTGCCAGCAGTTTATCGGTTTTCCAAGGGGATTTTTCACCCCTCCACTTT. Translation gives CASSLSVFQGDFSPLHF.

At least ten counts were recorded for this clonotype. In nucleotides, the CDR3 is TGTGCCACCAGCACCCAGGGGGCATTCTACGAGCAGTACTTC. Residues: CATSTQGAFYEQYF. J is TRBJ2-7 and V is TRBV15, with 8 positions matching TRBD1. Germline V gene lookup returns CDR1 LNHNV and CDR2 YYDKDF (reference sequence). CDR3 length: 14 amino acids. Trimming removed 4 bases from V and 3 bases from J; junction bases left unmatched: 5.

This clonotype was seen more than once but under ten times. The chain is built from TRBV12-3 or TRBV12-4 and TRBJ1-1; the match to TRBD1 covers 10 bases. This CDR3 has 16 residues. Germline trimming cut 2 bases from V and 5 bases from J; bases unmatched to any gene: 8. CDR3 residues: CASSLKRDRGHTEAFF. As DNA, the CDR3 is TGTGCCAGCAGTTTAAAGAGGGACAGGGGACATACTGAAGCTTTCTTT.

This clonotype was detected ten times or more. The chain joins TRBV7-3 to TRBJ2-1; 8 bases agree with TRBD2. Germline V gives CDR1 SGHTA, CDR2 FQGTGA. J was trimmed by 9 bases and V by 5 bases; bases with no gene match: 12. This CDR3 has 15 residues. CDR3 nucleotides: TGTGCCAGCAGCCCGGGGGTGCGGGGGGCGGTTGAGCAGTTCTTC. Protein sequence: CASSPGVRGAVEQFF.

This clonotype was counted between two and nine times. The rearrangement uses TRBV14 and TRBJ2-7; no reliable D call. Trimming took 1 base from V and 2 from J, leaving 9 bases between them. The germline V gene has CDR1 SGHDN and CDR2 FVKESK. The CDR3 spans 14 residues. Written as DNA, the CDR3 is TGTGCCAGCAGCCAAGCGCGCAGTCCCTACGAGCAGTACTTC. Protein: CASSQARSPYEQYF.

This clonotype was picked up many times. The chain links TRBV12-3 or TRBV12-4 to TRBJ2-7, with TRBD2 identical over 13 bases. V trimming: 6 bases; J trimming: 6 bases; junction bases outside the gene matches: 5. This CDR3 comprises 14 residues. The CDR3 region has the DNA TGTGCCAGCAGCCCAACTAGCGGGAGGGCCGAGCAGTACTTC. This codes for CASSPTSGRAEQYF.

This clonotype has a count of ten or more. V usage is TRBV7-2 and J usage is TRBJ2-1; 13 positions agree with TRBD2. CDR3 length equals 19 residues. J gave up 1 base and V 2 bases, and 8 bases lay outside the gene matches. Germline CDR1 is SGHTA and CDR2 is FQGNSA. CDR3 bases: TGTGCCAGCAGCTTACCTAAACTAGCGGGAGGGCGGTCCTACAATGAGCAGTTCTTC. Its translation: CASSLPKLAGGRSYNEQFF.